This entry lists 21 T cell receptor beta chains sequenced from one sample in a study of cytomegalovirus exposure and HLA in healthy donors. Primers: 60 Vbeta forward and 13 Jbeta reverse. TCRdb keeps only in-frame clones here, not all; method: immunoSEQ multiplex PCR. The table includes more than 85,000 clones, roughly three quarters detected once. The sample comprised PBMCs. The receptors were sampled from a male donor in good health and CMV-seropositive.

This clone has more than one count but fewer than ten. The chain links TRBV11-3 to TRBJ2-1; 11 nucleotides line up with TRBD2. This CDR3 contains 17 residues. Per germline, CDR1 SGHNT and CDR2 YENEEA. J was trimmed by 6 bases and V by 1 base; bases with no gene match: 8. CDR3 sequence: CASSLAPIAGGRNEQFF. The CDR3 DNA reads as TGTGCCAGCAGCTTAGCCCCCATAGCGGGAGGGCGCAATGAGCAGTTCTTC.

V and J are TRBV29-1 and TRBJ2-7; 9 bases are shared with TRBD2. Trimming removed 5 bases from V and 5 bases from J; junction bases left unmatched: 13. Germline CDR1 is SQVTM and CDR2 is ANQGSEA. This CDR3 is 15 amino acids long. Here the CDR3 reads CSVYHPGLASHEQYF. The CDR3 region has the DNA TGCAGCGTTTATCACCCGGGACTAGCATCCCACGAGCAGTACTTC.

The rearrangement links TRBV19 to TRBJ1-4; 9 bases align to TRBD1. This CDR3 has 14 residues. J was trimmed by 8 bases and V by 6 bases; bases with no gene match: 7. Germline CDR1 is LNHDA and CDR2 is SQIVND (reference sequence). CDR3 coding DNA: TGTGCCAGTAGGCAGGACAGGGGTGGCGAAAAACTGTTTTTT. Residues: CASRQDRGGEKLFF.

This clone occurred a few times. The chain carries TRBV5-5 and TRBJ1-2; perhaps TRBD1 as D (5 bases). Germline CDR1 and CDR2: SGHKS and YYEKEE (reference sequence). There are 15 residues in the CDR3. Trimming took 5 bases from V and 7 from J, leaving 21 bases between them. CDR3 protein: CASRGRFQGWSGYTF. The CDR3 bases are TGTGCCAGCAGGGGGAGGTTCCAGGGTTGGTCTGGCTACACCTTC.

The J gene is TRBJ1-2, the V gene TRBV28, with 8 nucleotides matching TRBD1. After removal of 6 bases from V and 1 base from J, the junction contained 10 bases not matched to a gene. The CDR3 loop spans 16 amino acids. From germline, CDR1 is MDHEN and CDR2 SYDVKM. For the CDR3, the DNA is TGTGCCAGCAGCTCTACCGGGACAGGTTTTAACTATGGCTACACCTTC. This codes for CASSSTGTGFNYGYTF.

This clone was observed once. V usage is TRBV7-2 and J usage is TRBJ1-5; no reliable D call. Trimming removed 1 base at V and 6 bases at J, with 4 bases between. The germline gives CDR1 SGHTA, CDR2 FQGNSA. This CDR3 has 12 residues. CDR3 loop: CASSLGVQPQHF. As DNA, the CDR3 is TGTGCCAGCAGCTTAGGAGTTCAGCCCCAGCATTTT.

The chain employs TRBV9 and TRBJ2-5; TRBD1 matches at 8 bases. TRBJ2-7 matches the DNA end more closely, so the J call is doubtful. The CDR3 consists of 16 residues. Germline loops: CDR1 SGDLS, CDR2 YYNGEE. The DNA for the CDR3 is TGTGCCAGCAGCGGGAACGACAGGGGAAACTTCTACGAGCAGTACTTC. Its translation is CASSGNDRGNFYEQYF.

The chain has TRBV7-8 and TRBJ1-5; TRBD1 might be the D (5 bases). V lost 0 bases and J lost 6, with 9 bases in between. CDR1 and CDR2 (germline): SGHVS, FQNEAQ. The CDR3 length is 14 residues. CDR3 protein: CASSLAEGVQPQHF. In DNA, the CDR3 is TGTGCCAGCAGCTTAGCGGAAGGGGTTCAGCCCCAGCATTTT.

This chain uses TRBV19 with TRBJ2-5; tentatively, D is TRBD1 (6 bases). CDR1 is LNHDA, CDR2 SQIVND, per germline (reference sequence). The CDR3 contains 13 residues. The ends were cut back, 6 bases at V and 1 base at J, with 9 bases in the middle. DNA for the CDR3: TGTGCCAGTAGCCGGGACACCCAAGAGACCCAGTACTTC. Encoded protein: CASSRDTQETQYF.

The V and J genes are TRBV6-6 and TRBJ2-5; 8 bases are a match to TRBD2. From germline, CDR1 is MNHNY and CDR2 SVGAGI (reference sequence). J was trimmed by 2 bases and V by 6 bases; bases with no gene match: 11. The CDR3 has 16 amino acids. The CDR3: CASSPVVAGLQETQYF. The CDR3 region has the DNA TGTGCCAGCAGCCCCGTAGTAGCGGGACTACAAGAGACCCAGTACTTC.

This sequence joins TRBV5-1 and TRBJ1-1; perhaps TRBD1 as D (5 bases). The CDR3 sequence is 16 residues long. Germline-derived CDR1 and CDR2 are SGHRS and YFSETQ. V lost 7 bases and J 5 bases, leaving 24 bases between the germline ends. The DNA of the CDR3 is TGCGCCAGCTCGAGCAGGGCTGCGGTCCAAGGGACTGAAGCTTTCTTT. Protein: CASSSRAAVQGTEAFF.

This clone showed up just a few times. The CDR3 bases are TGTGCCAGCAGTCTTCGCGGTAGCTTCAACTCCGAGCAGTACTTC. The encoded protein is CASSLRGSFNSEQYF. The chain is built from TRBV6-5 and TRBJ2-7; D is undetermined. Trimming removed 5 bases from V and 6 bases from J, with 20 bases in between. The CDR3 runs to 15 residues. Germline V CDR1 and CDR2: MNHEY, SVGAGI.

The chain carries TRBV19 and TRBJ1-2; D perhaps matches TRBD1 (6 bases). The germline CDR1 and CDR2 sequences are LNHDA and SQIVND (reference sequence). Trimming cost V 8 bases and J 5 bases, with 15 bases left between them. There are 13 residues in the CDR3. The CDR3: CASDPGTFYGYTF. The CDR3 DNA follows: TGTGCCAGTGACCCCGGGACATTTTATGGCTACACCTTC.

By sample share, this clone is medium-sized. The CDR3 nucleotides are TGTGCCAGCAGTGTAGACTACCCACAAGAGACCCAGTACTTC. It is translated as CASSVDYPQETQYF. This rearrangement joins TRBV2 to TRBJ2-5; tentative D call: TRBD2 (5 bases). V was trimmed by 4 bases and J by 2 bases, leaving 11 bases between them. Germline-derived CDR1 and CDR2 are SNHLY and FYNNEI. The CDR3 is made up of 14 amino acids.

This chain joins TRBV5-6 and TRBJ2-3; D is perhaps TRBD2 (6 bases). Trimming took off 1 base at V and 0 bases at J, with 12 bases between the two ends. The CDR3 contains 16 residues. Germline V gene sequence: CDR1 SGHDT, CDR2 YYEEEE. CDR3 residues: CASSLRISGSTDTQYF. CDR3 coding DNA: TGTGCCAGCAGCTTGCGTATTAGCGGTAGCACAGATACGCAGTATTTT.

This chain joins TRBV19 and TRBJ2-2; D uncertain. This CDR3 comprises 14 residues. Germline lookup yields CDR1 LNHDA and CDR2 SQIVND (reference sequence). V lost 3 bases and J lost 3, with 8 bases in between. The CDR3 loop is CASSIGPDTGELFF. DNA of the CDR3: TGTGCCAGTAGTATTGGGCCCGACACCGGGGAGCTGTTTTTT. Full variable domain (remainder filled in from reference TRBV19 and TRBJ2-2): DGGITQSPKYLFRKEGQNVTLSCEQNLNHDAMYWYRQDPGQGLRLIYYSQIVNDFQKGDIAEGYSVSREKKESFPLTVTSAQKNPTAFYLCASSIGPDTGELFFGEGSRLTVL.

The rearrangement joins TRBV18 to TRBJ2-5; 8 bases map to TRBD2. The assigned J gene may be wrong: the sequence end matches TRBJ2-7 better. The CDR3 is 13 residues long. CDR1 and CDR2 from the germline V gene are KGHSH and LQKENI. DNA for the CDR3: TGTGCCAGCTCACCAGCTAGCGGGCACGAGCAGTACTTC. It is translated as CASSPASGHEQYF.

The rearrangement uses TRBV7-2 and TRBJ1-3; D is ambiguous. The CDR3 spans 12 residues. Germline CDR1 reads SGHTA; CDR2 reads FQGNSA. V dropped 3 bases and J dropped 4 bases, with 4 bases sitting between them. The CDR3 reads CASSFPGNTIYF. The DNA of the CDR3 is TGTGCCAGCAGCTTCCCGGGAAACACCATATATTTT.

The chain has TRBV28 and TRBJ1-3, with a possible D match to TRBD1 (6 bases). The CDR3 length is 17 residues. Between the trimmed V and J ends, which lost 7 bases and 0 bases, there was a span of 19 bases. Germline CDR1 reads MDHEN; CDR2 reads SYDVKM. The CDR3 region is CASKQGVSVGSGNTIYF. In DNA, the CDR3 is TGTGCCAGCAAACAGGGAGTATCCGTCGGCTCTGGAAACACCATATATTTT.

The DNA for the CDR3 is TGTGCCAGCAGCGCTCCGGGGGGACTTTCCTACAATGAGCAGTTCTTC. This encodes CASSAPGGLSYNEQFF. The genes are TRBV9 and TRBJ2-1, with 7 bases that match TRBD2. V lost 3 bases, J lost 1 base, and 7 bases stayed unmatched. Germline CDR1 SGDLS, CDR2 YYNGEE. The CDR3 has 16 residues.

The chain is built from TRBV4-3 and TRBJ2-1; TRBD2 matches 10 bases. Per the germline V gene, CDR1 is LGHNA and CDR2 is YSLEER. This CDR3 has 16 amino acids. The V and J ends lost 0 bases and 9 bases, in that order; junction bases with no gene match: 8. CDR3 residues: CASSQDRVAGGTEQFF. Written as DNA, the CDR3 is TGCGCCAGCAGCCAAGATCGGGTAGCGGGAGGTACTGAGCAGTTCTTC.